Listed here are 16 T cell receptor beta chains from one sample, sequenced in a study of regulatory T cells in long-lasting Graves disease. Time point specified: newly diagnosed GD, antithyroid drugs for less than 3 months. RNA extracted from PBMCs served as the sequencing template. Construction of TCR beta libraries relied on iRepertoire HTBI primers and on Arm-PCR targeting CDR3 regions. TCRdb analysed the multiplex PCR reads with MiXCR anew, one entry per CDR3 protein. The data show some 490,000 distinct CDR3 sequences, about 12% seen once. A further study also used this sample, focusing on T cells in Graves' hyperthyroidism and ophthalmopathy.

The sequencing here drew on peripheral blood mononuclear cells (PBMCs), taken at new diagnosis, from a patient treated with antithyroid drugs. The receptors come from a woman in her 30s with Graves disease.

This clonotype was observed many times. The chain is built from TRBV7-2 and TRBJ1-4, with D possibly being TRBD1 (5 bases). This CDR3 has 15 amino acids. V was shortened by 2 bases and J by 4 bases, with 11 bases between the two germline ends. Germline CDR1 SGHTA, CDR2 FQGNSA. CDR3 sequence reads: CASSLWDGSNEKLFF. The CDR3 bases are TGTGCCAGCAGCTTATGGGACGGCAGTAATGAAAAACTGTTTTTT.

This clonotype occurred many times. The chain joins TRBV12-3 or TRBV12-4 to TRBJ2-1; a weak D match, TRBD1 (5 bases). V lost 2 bases and J lost 5, with 16 bases in between. The CDR3 runs 16 residues. The DNA of the CDR3 is TGTGCCAGCAGTTTAAGTTGGGGCAGTTCCGACAATGAGCAGTTCTTC. Residues: CASSLSWGSSDNEQFF.

This clonotype was recorded at least ten times. This chain uses TRBV7-9 with TRBJ1-1; D uncertain. The CDR3 covers 14 residues. Trimming took 6 bases from V and 1 from J, leaving 12 bases between them. In germline, CDR1 is SEHNR, CDR2 FQNEAQ (reference sequence). CDR3 nucleotide sequence: TGTGCCAGCAGTCTCGTATTGGGGAACACTGAAGCTTTCTTT. Translation gives CASSLVLGNTEAFF.

Ten or more counts support this clonotype. This chain joins TRBV28 and TRBJ2-4; D is unresolved. The germline V gene has CDR1 MDHEN and CDR2 SYDVKM. This CDR3 spans 15 amino acids. Trimming took 7 bases from V and 3 from J, leaving 16 bases between them. The DNA of the CDR3 is TGTGCCAGCACCAGTGGCTTGTTTGGCAAAAACATTCAGTACTTC. This gives the protein CASTSGLFGKNIQYF.

With regard to this clonotype: A single base separates this from a much larger clone, so it may be a read error. The chain recombines TRBV27 with TRBJ2-5; 9 bases are a match to TRBD1. Germline V gene data show CDR1 as MNHEY and CDR2 as SMNVEV (reference sequence). CDR3 length: 15 residues. After removal of 5 bases from V and 5 bases from J, the junction contained 9 bases not matched to a gene. CDR3 nucleotides: TGTGCCAGCAGTGACCGAACAGGGGGCCGTGAGACCCAGTACTTC. Amino acids: CASSDRTGGRETQYF.

This clonotype was seen ten or more times. The genes are TRBV7-9 and TRBJ2-2; the match to TRBD1 covers 8 bases. Germline CDR1 reads SEHNR; CDR2 reads FQNEAQ (reference sequence). This CDR3 has 16 amino acids. Trimming removed 6 bases from V and 1 base from J; junction bases left unmatched: 7. CDR3 amino acids: CASRLDRGENTGELFF. The CDR3 DNA follows: TGTGCCAGCAGACTTGACAGGGGCGAGAACACCGGGGAGCTGTTTTTT.

This clonotype was recorded at least ten times. The chain employs TRBV7-2 and TRBJ2-7; 11 bases are shared with TRBD2. V was pared by 5 bases and J by 3 bases, with 0 bases of the junction left unmatched. Germline V CDR1 and CDR2: SGHTA, FQGNSA. This CDR3 is built from 13 residues. CDR3 sequence: CASSGTSGYEQYF. The CDR3 DNA reads TGTGCCAGCAGCGGGACTAGCGGCTACGAGCAGTACTTC.

The rearrangement joins TRBV5-1 to TRBJ1-2; the match to TRBD1 covers 11 bases. The CDR3 contains 13 residues. Trimming removed 4 bases from V and 8 bases from J; junction bases left unmatched: 4. Germline V gene data show CDR1 as SGHRS and CDR2 as YFSETQ. The CDR3 reads CASSGTGGNGYTF. CDR3 nucleotides: TGCGCCAGCAGCGGGACAGGGGGTAACGGCTACACCTTC.

This clonotype has ten or more counts. The chain couples TRBV29-1 to TRBJ2-3; no clear D. The CDR3 loop spans 10 amino acids. V shed 4 bases and J shed 10 bases, with 9 bases lying between them. Germline loops: CDR1 SQVTM, CDR2 ANQGSEA. This CDR3 reads CSVVQGAQYF. The DNA for the CDR3 is TGCAGCGTTGTCCAAGGAGCGCAGTATTTT.

This clonotype came up many times. J is TRBJ1-2 and V is TRBV29-1; tentative D call: TRBD1 (6 bases). The germline V and J ends were trimmed by 2 bases and 8 bases, with 9 bases remaining between them. CDR1 is SQVTM, CDR2 ANQGSEA, per germline. This CDR3 comprises 11 residues. The CDR3 nucleotides are TGCAGCGTTGAATACAGGGCGGGCTACACCTTC. This sequence encodes CSVEYRAGYTF.

The chain carries TRBV6-4 and TRBJ2-2; D not certain. Germline assignment: CDR1 MRHNA and CDR2 SNTAGT. The CDR3 has 13 amino acids. V lost 3 bases to trimming and J lost 5 bases, with 7 bases between them. CDR3 amino acids: CASSDSETGELFF. Written as DNA, the CDR3 is TGTGCCAGCAGTGATTCAGAGACCGGGGAGCTGTTTTTT.

This clonotype was seen ten or more times. The chain employs TRBV10-3 and TRBJ2-1; TRBD2 matches 11 bases. Per the germline V gene, CDR1 is ENHRY and CDR2 is SYGVKD. With 7 bases clipped from V and 6 bases from J, the junction kept 5 bases outside the gene matches. The CDR3 covers 14 residues. The DNA of the CDR3 is TGTGCCATCATGGGACTAGCGGTTATCAATGAGCAGTTCTTC. Protein sequence: CAIMGLAVINEQFF.

The sample holds many counts of this clonotype. The chain uses TRBV28 and TRBJ2-1, with 10 nucleotides matching TRBD2. CDR1 is MDHEN and CDR2 is SYDVKM in the germline V gene. The CDR3 totals 16 residues. The V gene end was trimmed by 2 bases and the J gene end by 7 bases; junction bases not matched to a gene: 8. CDR3: CASSLSLAGVNNEQFF. The CDR3 bases are TGTGCCAGCAGTTTAAGCCTAGCGGGAGTCAATAATGAGCAGTTCTTC. Together with reference TRBV28 and TRBJ2-1, the CDR3 gives the full variable domain: DVKVTQSSRYLVKRTGEKVFLECVQDMDHENMFWYRQDPGLGLRLIYFSYDVKMKEKGDIPEGYSVSREKKERFSLILESASTNQTSMYLCASSLSLAGVNNEQFFGPGTRLTVL.

Ten or more counts support this clonotype. The CDR3 protein is CASSYHSSGTASTEQFF. DNA for the CDR3: TGTGCCAGCAGTTATCATTCATCCGGGACAGCAAGCACTGAGCAGTTCTTC. J is TRBJ2-1 and V is TRBV6-5, with 7 bases aligning to TRBD1. Germline lookup yields CDR1 MNHEY and CDR2 SVGAGI. The CDR3 is 17 residues long. The trim removed 3 bases at V and 9 bases at J, leaving 17 bases unmatched.

On this clonotype: The likely explanation is a read error, given a far larger clone one base away. The chain carries TRBV27 and TRBJ2-5; D gene ambiguous. The CDR3 runs 16 residues. V lost 5 bases and J lost 4, with 20 bases in between. Germline-derived CDR1 and CDR2 are MNHEY and SMNVEV (reference sequence). The DNA for the CDR3 is TGTGCCAGCAGTGTCCCACGTCCTGGTTTGGGAGAGACCCAGTACTTC. This codes for CASSVPRPGLGETQYF.

This chain uses TRBV12-3 or TRBV12-4 with TRBJ2-2; 11 bases match TRBD2. CDR3 length: 21 residues. Losses at the gene ends were 3 bases for V and 8 bases for J; bases not matched to a gene: 23. The CDR3 sequence: CASSFFASGLVLAGVIGELFF. CDR3 DNA sequence: TGTGCCAGCAGTTTTTTTGCCTCCGGACTTGTACTAGCGGGAGTGATTGGGGAGCTGTTTTTT.